This T cell receptor (beta chain) was observed in a study of blood T cell repertoires in COVID-19 (dated by TCRdb to about 2020). About the investigation overall: Collaborator samples came from the United States, Italy and Spain and covered acute and convalescent phases of COVID-19. The prospective study material was composed of cDNA or gDNA derived from T cells, B-cell-depleted T cells, or PBMCs. Deeply sampled blood TCRbeta repertoires from subjects exposed to, actively infected with, or recovered from COVID-19 were included in the dataset. The repertoires were made available in a free public database intended to serve as a resource for research on the immune response to SARS-CoV-2. The samples were drawn from two sources: the first 160 participants of the ongoing ImmuneRACE study, and 1,000 to 1,500 subjects contributed by 6 global collaborators. Nearly every sample came with metadata listing a de-identified subject ID, COVID-19 status, age in years and sex. Where available, HLA class I and class II types were obtained from metadata supplied by the sample provider rather than from assay-based typing.

With respect to this clone: Its target antigen remains unknown. Per-base quality was not reported, and no clone a single base away is much larger than it.

The immunoSEQ Assay, a bias-controlled multiplex PCR, was used to amplify TCRbeta CDR3 regions from genomic DNA. In the paper's pipeline: Within the assay, amplification of reference gene primers was used to estimate how many nucleated cells each sample contained. To quantify the absolute abundance of each unique TCRbeta CDR3 rearrangement, sequence reads were collapsed and filtered. Productive Simpson clonality was computed per sample as the square root of Simpson's diversity index over productive rearrangements. Drawn from immuneACCESS, this table holds only the in-frame rearrangements with V and J called that TCRdb kept. Clones are partly lost; checked studies trace under half to an unresolved V gene and leave the rest unexplained. V and J calls and clone size come straight from that table; D and trimming were deduced from the DNA. The sample has over 150,000 clones on record, around 78% of them singletons. Around 1.5% of the sample belongs to the ten largest clones.

What the authors observed across the whole study: Clinical and demographic metadata were provided uncurated, with the amount varying by source and participant.

Per the germline V gene, MNHEY is the CDR1 and SVGAGI is the CDR2. The CDR3, from cysteine to phenylalanine, totals 15 residues. Just CDR3 DNA is preserved here, 45 bases in frame from base 1. Trimming takes 5 bases from V and 4 bases from J, and the germline ends sit 16 bases apart. Each collaborating institution followed its own protocols to collect whole blood in K2EDTA tubes. For TCRbeta analysis, collaborators shipped samples as frozen whole blood, isolated PBMCs, or DNA extracted from either of those sample types. This chain is built from TRBV6-5 and TRBJ2-3, with a weak D call of TRBD1 (5 bases match). Sequenced sample: peripheral blood. This TCR derives from a man at least 80 years old with acute or convalescent COVID-19. The CDR3 amino acid sequence is: CASSIIGAWADTQYF. The sequenced DNA is TGTGCCAGCAGTATTATAGGGGCTTGGGCAGATACGCAGTATTTT.